What follows are 29 T cell receptor beta chains derived from one specimen sequenced in a study of cytomegalovirus exposure and HLA in healthy donors. Primers: 60 Vbeta forward and 13 Jbeta reverse. Method: immunoSEQ multiplex PCR; TCRdb's copy keeps in-frame clones and lacks some. The sample consists of around 190,000 clones, roughly 82% of them appearing once. The sample consisted of PBMCs. These receptors were collected from a woman between 45 and 65 years old in good health and CMV-seronegative.

V gene TRBV7-3 combines with J gene TRBJ1-6; 8 nucleotides line up with TRBD1. The V gene's germline CDR1 is SGHTA and CDR2 FQGTGA. The CDR3 is 16 residues long. Trimming removed 2 bases from V and 10 bases from J; junction bases left unmatched: 10. The CDR3 DNA reads TGTGCCAGCAGCTTACAGGCAGGGGGCGCAGGGTCACCCCTCCACTTT. It encodes CASSLQAGGAGSPLHF. The whole variable domain, remainder taken from reference TRBV7-3 and TRBJ1-6, is GAGVSQTPSNKVTEKGKYVELRCDPISGHTALYWYRQSLGQGPEFLIYFQGTGAADDSGLPNDRFFAVRPEGSVSTLKIQRTERGDSAVYLCASSLQAGGAGSPLHFGNGTRLTVT.

The CDR3 region is CASSSALERGETQYF. CDR3 coding DNA: TGTGCCAGCAGCTCCGCCCTAGAGAGGGGGGAGACCCAGTACTTC. V gene TRBV7-2 combines with J gene TRBJ2-5; possibly TRBD1 for D (6 bases). The V gene lost 4 bases and the J gene lost 5 bases, with 17 bases spanning the gap. Germline loops: CDR1 SGHTA, CDR2 FQGNSA. This CDR3 is 15 amino acids long.

The genes are TRBV7-2 and TRBJ2-5, with D unclear. The closer fit of TRBJ2-7 to the DNA end suggests the J call may be wrong. Per the germline V gene, CDR1 is SGHTA and CDR2 is FQGNSA. The CDR3 runs 15 residues. The DNA for the CDR3 is TGTGCCAGCAGCTTAGGGGCTCCCGCCCCTTCCGAGCAGTACTTC. Amino acids: CASSLGAPAPSEQYF.

V and J are TRBV29-1 and TRBJ2-1; a possible D gene is TRBD2 (6 bases). Germline V gene lookup returns CDR1 SQVTM and CDR2 ANQGSEA. The V end was cut by 4 bases, the J end by 0 bases, with 7 bases between. This CDR3 comprises 13 residues. CDR3 loop: CSVVRGSYNEQFF. CDR3 DNA: TGCAGCGTTGTGCGGGGCTCCTACAATGAGCAGTTCTTC.

The V call is TRBV11-2, the J call TRBJ1-3; a weak D match, TRBD1 (5 bases). The V gene's germline CDR1 is SGHAT and CDR2 FQNNGV. Trimming stripped 5 bases from V and 3 bases from J, with 26 bases between. This CDR3 is 19 amino acids long. This chain's CDR3 is CASSALPPPGQGYGNTIYF. The CDR3 DNA sequence: TGTGCCAGCAGCGCCCTCCCACCCCCAGGGCAGGGATATGGAAACACCATATATTTT.

The rearrangement uses TRBV6-5 and TRBJ2-7, with a possible D match to TRBD1 (6 bases). Per the germline V gene, CDR1 is MNHEY and CDR2 is SVGAGI. Between the trimmed V and J ends, which lost 6 bases and 1 base, there was a span of 13 bases. There are 14 residues in the CDR3. The CDR3 sequence is CASRTGLASYEQYF. The CDR3 coding sequence is TGTGCCAGCAGAACAGGGCTTGCGTCCTACGAGCAGTACTTC.

The chain is built from TRBV7-9 and TRBJ1-1, with D perhaps matching TRBD1 (6 bases). Trimming shortened V by 3 bases and J by 5 bases, and 13 bases separated the two germline ends. Germline CDR1 SEHNR, CDR2 FQNEAQ (reference sequence). This CDR3 contains 14 residues. The CDR3 loop reads CASSFLQGQTEAFF. The CDR3 DNA sequence: TGTGCCAGCAGCTTCCTGCAGGGACAAACTGAAGCTTTCTTT.

The chain links TRBV7-3 to TRBJ2-5, with a tentative D call TRBD1 (5 bases). The CDR3 has 15 residues. Germline lookup yields CDR1 SGHTA and CDR2 FQGTGA. Between the trimmed V and J ends, which lost 5 bases and 5 bases, there was a span of 18 bases. This chain's CDR3 is CASSRGWGKGETQYF. DNA for the CDR3: TGTGCCAGCAGCCGCGGCTGGGGCAAGGGGGAGACCCAGTACTTC.

The chain carries TRBV4-1 and TRBJ2-7, with 7 bases lining up with TRBD2. This CDR3 has 15 amino acids. Germline-derived CDR1 and CDR2 are MGHRA and YSYEKL. The J segment lost 2 bases and the V segment lost 1 base, leaving 5 bases of the junction unmatched. The chain's CDR3 is CASSQVASGTYEQYF. The DNA for the CDR3 is TGCGCCAGCAGCCAAGTTGCTAGCGGAACCTACGAGCAGTACTTC.

This clone has only a few counts. The chain employs TRBV6-1 and TRBJ1-2; no firm D call. V was shortened by 3 bases and J by 0 bases, with 14 bases between the two germline ends. This CDR3 comprises 16 residues. Germline V CDR1 and CDR2: MNHNS, SASEGT. This chain's CDR3 is CASSEWARSTNYGYTF. CDR3 nucleotides: TGTGCCAGCAGTGAGTGGGCCCGCAGCACTAACTATGGCTACACCTTC.

V and J are TRBV19 and TRBJ1-5; D is ambiguous. This CDR3 spans 15 amino acids. Germline loops: CDR1 LNHDA, CDR2 SQIVND (reference sequence). Trimming took 5 bases from V and 5 from J, leaving 16 bases between them. DNA of the CDR3: TGTGCCAGTAGTCCACGGGGAGTCGGGTATCAGCCCCAGCATTTT. As protein: CASSPRGVGYQPQHF.

The chain uses TRBV5-6 and TRBJ2-7, with TRBD2 as a possible D gene (6 bases). The V end lost 1 base, the J end lost 3 bases, and 11 bases lay between the germline ends. Germline CDR1 and CDR2: SGHDT and YYEEEE. The CDR3 totals 14 residues. This CDR3 is CASSLTIGGYEQYF. The CDR3 nucleotides read TGTGCCAGCAGCTTGACCATCGGGGGCTACGAGCAGTACTTC.

This chain uses TRBV9 with TRBJ1-2; 7 nucleotides align to TRBD1. The CDR3 contains 14 residues. V trimming: 4 bases; J trimming: 6 bases; junction bases outside the gene matches: 9. Germline CDR1 SGDLS, CDR2 YYNGEE. CDR3 amino acids: CASSTRQGLNGYTF. The CDR3 region has the DNA TGTGCCAGCAGCACACGACAGGGATTGAATGGCTACACCTTC.

This clone was counted a single time. The rearrangement uses TRBV15 and TRBJ2-2; 8 bases line up with TRBD2. From germline, CDR1 is LNHNV and CDR2 YYDKDF (reference sequence). CDR3 length: 15 residues. V was pared by 5 bases and J by 3 bases, with 5 bases of the junction left unmatched. The CDR3 protein is CATSPGGVYTGELFF. DNA for the CDR3: TGTGCCACCAGCCCCGGGGGGGTCTACACCGGGGAGCTGTTTTTT.

Only a few counts were recorded for this clone. The chain carries TRBV9 and TRBJ1-2; D remains unclear. Trimming removed 1 base at V and 3 bases at J, with 13 bases between. Looked up from germline, CDR1 is SGDLS and CDR2 is YYNGEE. This CDR3 is 15 amino acids long. DNA for the CDR3: TGTGCCAGCAGCGTACGGGGATCGGCCGACTATGGCTACACCTTC. Protein: CASSVRGSADYGYTF.

The gene calls are TRBV19 and TRBJ2-2; D possibly corresponds to TRBD2 (6 bases). Germline V CDR1 and CDR2: LNHDA, SQIVND (reference sequence). The ends were cut back, 6 bases at V and 10 bases at J, with 24 bases in the middle. The CDR3 length is 16 residues. CDR3 sequence reads: CASSGGSYITGSELFF. The DNA for the CDR3 is TGTGCCAGTAGCGGGGGAAGCTATATAACCGGGTCGGAGCTGTTTTTT.

CDR3 sequence reads: CASSVQGAREKLFF. The DNA of the CDR3 is TGTGCCAGCAGTGTACAGGGGGCAAGGGAAAAACTGTTTTTT. This chain joins TRBV2 and TRBJ1-4; 9 bases are a match to TRBD1. This CDR3 has 14 amino acids. V shed 4 bases, J shed 8 bases, and the junction held 5 bases outside the gene matches. Germline CDR1 reads SNHLY; CDR2 reads FYNNEI.

This clone was counted once. The chain uses TRBV21-1 and TRBJ1-2; the table's TRBD1 call for D was not verified on the DNA. TRBV21-1 is noted as a pseudogene. The CDR3 totals 16 residues. The DNA of the CDR3 is TGTGCCAGCAGCAAATGCTACAGGGGGCGAGAGTATGGCTACACCTTC. Its protein is CASSKCYRGREYGYTF.

As regards this clone: The junction differs from germline at one of its ends, possibly a read error. This chain connects TRBV4-3 to TRBJ2-2, with 7 nucleotides matching TRBD2. There are 14 residues in the CDR3. Per the germline V gene, CDR1 is LGHNA and CDR2 is YSLEER. CDR3 sequence reads: CASSPAGGTAELFF. CDR3 nucleotide sequence: TGCGCCAGCAGCCCCGCCGGGGGGACCGCGGAGCTGTTTTTT.

V usage is TRBV7-9 and J usage is TRBJ1-2, with D possibly matching TRBD1 (6 bases). The CDR3 length is 14 residues. CDR1 SEHNR and CDR2 FQNEAQ come from the germline V gene (reference sequence). The V end lost 4 bases, the J end lost 8 bases, and 17 bases lay between the germline ends. The CDR3 loop reads CASSSPGGGWGYTF. The CDR3 DNA reads as TGTGCCAGCAGCTCACCGGGGGGCGGATGGGGCTACACCTTC.

The rearrangement links TRBV2 to TRBJ2-3, with 7 nucleotides matching TRBD2. Germline V gene data show CDR1 as SNHLY and CDR2 as FYNNEI. The CDR3 contains 16 residues. Trimming at V came to 11 bases and at J to 1 base, leaving 15 bases not matched to a gene. CDR3 DNA sequence: TGTGCCCTACCTAAGGGTAGCGGGTTGGGCACAGATACGCAGTATTTT. Its protein product is CALPKGSGLGTDTQYF.

This sequence joins TRBV5-4 and TRBJ1-2, with 7 bases aligning to TRBD1. Looked up from germline, CDR1 is SGHNT and CDR2 is YYREEE (reference sequence). The V segment lost 4 bases and the J segment 4 bases; nucleotides outside the gene matches: 16. The CDR3 is 17 residues long. CDR3 bases: TGTGCCAGCAGCATGCACTCCGGGACAGTGACCCTCTATGGCTACACCTTC. This codes for CASSMHSGTVTLYGYTF.

The chain joins TRBV7-6 to TRBJ1-2; TRBD1 matches 7 bases. Germline V lookup: CDR1 SGHVS, CDR2 FNYEAQ. This CDR3 region has 14 residues. Trimming cost V 4 bases and J 8 bases; bases outside gene matches: 10. The CDR3 bases are TGTGCCAGCAGCTCCTATGACAGGGTGGGCGGCTACACCTTC. This gives the protein CASSSYDRVGGYTF.

This clone showed up just once. The genes are TRBV25-1 and TRBJ1-2; the match to TRBD1 covers 9 bases. V shed 6 bases and J 7 bases; nucleotides not matched to a gene: 6. The CDR3 is 13 amino acids. Germline V gene lookup returns CDR1 MGHDK and CDR2 SYGVNS. The CDR3 loop reads CASRRQGEVGYTF. The CDR3 coding sequence is TGTGCCAGCAGGAGACAGGGGGAGGTTGGCTACACCTTC.

The CDR3 loop is CASLQGGGLDEQFF. As DNA, the CDR3 is TGTGCCAGCCTCCAAGGGGGGGGGCTCGATGAGCAGTTCTTC. V and J are TRBV11-2 and TRBJ2-1, with D maybe TRBD2 (7 bases). Germline V lookup: CDR1 SGHAT, CDR2 FQNNGV. Trimming left V 8 bases short and J 8 bases short, with 19 bases between. The CDR3 totals 14 residues.

The chain uses TRBV10-1 and TRBJ2-7; D ambiguous. The ends were cut back, 5 bases at V and 0 bases at J, with 5 bases in the middle. Germline CDR1 reads WNHNN; CDR2 reads SYGVQD (reference sequence). The CDR3 is 12 residues long. CDR3 amino acids: CASSYSSYEQYF. The CDR3 DNA reads as TGCGCCAGCAGTTATAGCTCCTACGAGCAGTACTTC.

The V call is TRBV7-8, the J call TRBJ1-1; a weak D match, TRBD1 (6 bases). This CDR3 is 15 amino acids long. Germline CDR1 and CDR2: SGHVS and FQNEAQ. The V end was cut by 8 bases, the J end by 6 bases, with 22 bases between. The CDR3 coding sequence is TGTGCCAGCGGAACCCGAGTAGGGGAGGGGGCTGAAGCTTTCTTT. Its protein is CASGTRVGEGAEAFF.

The chain carries TRBV29-1 and TRBJ2-1; 13 bases align to TRBD2. V was clipped by 4 bases and J by 10 bases; unmatched bases: 16. The length of the CDR3 is 17 residues. Germline CDR1 and CDR2: SQVTM and ANQGSEA. The CDR3 DNA sequence: TGCAGCGTTGTATGGACTAGCGGGAGTTCAAAGTTTCGGGAGCAGTTCTTC. Amino acid sequence: CSVVWTSGSSKFREQFF.

This sequence joins TRBV28 and TRBJ2-1; 13 bases fit TRBD2. This CDR3 is 15 amino acids long. Germline V lookup: CDR1 MDHEN, CDR2 SYDVKM. V shed 6 bases, J shed 5 bases, and the junction held 4 bases outside the gene matches. The DNA of the CDR3 is TGTGCCAGCAGACGGACTAGCGGGGGACACAATGAGCAGTTCTTC. The encoded protein is CASRRTSGGHNEQFF.